This T cell receptor beta chain emerged from a study of T cell repertoires in cytomegalovirus infection. Study findings and constraints: Within the response measured ex vivo, HLA-C-restricted CMV-specific TCR beta clonotypes were dominant.

The V segment lost 4 bases and the J segment 5 bases; nucleotides outside the gene matches: 3. The CDR3 extends over 12 amino acids. Germline V lookup: CDR1 SQVTM, CDR2 ANQGSEA. This clonotype turned up a few times. The antigen remains unidentified. One entry per CDR3 protein results from TCRdb running MiXCR on the reads. The sample consists of under 300,000 distinct CDR3 sequences, more than 9% of them appearing once. This chain uses TRBV29-1 with TRBJ2-5, with 8 bases that match TRBD2. This receptor was obtained from a human donor in good health (CMV status not recorded). Some clones in this sample may be carry-over from other donors' samples. Sample: PBMCs. CDR3 loop: CSVAVAGETQYF. CDR3 nucleotides: TGCAGCGTTGCCGTAGCGGGGGAGACCCAGTACTTC.